This TCR beta chain came from a study of cytomegalovirus exposure and HLA in healthy donors. Clones were read by immunoSEQ multiplex PCR, and TCRdb kept only the in-frame ones, dropping some. The table records over 120,000 clones, about 87% of them present only once. This CDR3 contains 16 residues. The germline V and J ends were trimmed by 4 bases and 4 bases, with 16 bases remaining between them. Looked up from germline, CDR1 is MDHEN and CDR2 is SYDVKM. General observations from the study: In vitro assays verified that three CMV-associated chains recognized CMV antigens specifically.

With respect to this clone: What it recognizes is unknown.

Input material: PBMCs. V is TRBV28 and J is TRBJ1-4; maybe TRBD1 (5 bases). The clonotype was recovered from a woman in her twenties or thirties in good health and CMV-seropositive. CDR3: CASSSGSWQLNEKLFF. The CDR3 bases are TGTGCCAGCAGTTCAGGGTCGTGGCAGCTTAATGAAAAACTGTTTTTT.